This TCR beta chain was captured by sequencing in a study of blood T cell repertoires in COVID-19 (dated by TCRdb to the early 2020s). Background on the whole study: The collaborator samples originated in the United States, Italy and Spain and spanned the acute and convalescent phases of COVID-19. The prospective study material was composed of cDNA or gDNA derived from T cells, B-cell-depleted T cells, or PBMCs. Deeply sampled blood TCRbeta repertoires from subjects exposed to, actively infected with, or recovered from COVID-19 were included in the dataset. The repertoires were released in a freely available public database intended as a resource for research on the immune response to SARS-CoV-2. Samples came from the ongoing ImmuneRACE study (first 160 participants) plus 1,254 subjects from 6 global collaborators. A de-identified subject ID, COVID-19 status, age in years and sex were almost always included in the sample metadata. Where HLA class I and class II types were available, the types were taken from metadata supplied by the sample provider, not from assay-based typing.

Summary of the overall study and its limitations: How much clinical and demographic metadata was included differed by source and by participant, and the metadata was provided uncurated.

The immunoSEQ Assay, a bias-controlled multiplex PCR, was used to amplify TCRbeta CDR3 regions from genomic DNA. Under the source paper's analysis protocol: Nucleated cell counts per sample were estimated from amplification of reference gene primers within the assay. To quantify the absolute abundance of each unique TCRbeta CDR3 rearrangement, sequence reads were collapsed and filtered. For each sample, productive Simpson clonality was calculated by taking the square root of Simpson's diversity index across productive rearrangements. The immuneACCESS repertoire file appears here via TCRdb, limited to in-frame rearrangements. These files lack a portion of the clones; in checked studies, under half of the deficit traces to unresolved V genes, and the cause of the others is not known. V and J calls and clone size are as listed in that table; D and trimming were resolved from the DNA. The sample includes roughly 700,000 clones, with approximately 90% observed a single time. The ten largest account for 0.2% to 0.3% of the sample.

Whole blood was collected in K2EDTA tubes by collaborating institutions according to the institutions' own protocols. For TCRbeta analysis, collaborators shipped samples as frozen whole blood, isolated PBMCs, or DNA extracted from either of those sample types. Counted from cysteine to phenylalanine, this CDR3 has 15 amino acids. Here the CDR3 DNA is all that survives: 45 bases in frame from base 1. V is pruned by 6 bases and J by 2 bases, leaving 6 bases of the junction without a gene match. For CDR1 and CDR2, the germline V gene lists SNHLY and FYNNEI. On this clone: What this receptor recognizes is not known. Qualities for individual bases were not recorded, and no much larger clone is one base off.

The V gene is TRBV2 and the J gene is TRBJ2-1; the junction holds 8 bases that match TRBD1. This receptor was obtained from a woman aged 18 to 35 with acute or convalescent COVID-19. Sequencing input: peripheral blood. The DNA reads as follows: TGTGCCAGCAGCTTTGACAGGGGCGCCTACAATGAGCAGTTCTTC. This codes for CASSFDRGAYNEQFF.